These 5 T cell receptor beta chains originate from one sample sequenced in a study of T cells in Graves' hyperthyroidism and ophthalmopathy. RNA transcripts provided the source from which TCR beta CDR3 regions were amplified. An initial round of RT-PCR targeting the TCR CDR3 relied on the HTBI primer set. A single record per CDR3 protein comes from TCRdb applying MiXCR to the multiplex PCR reads. Altogether over 500,000 distinct CDR3 sequences are present, more than 15% being singletons, with the ten largest covering approximately 15%. Sequencing was done on a sample of blood. These receptors were taken from a woman younger than 35 with Graves' ophthalmopathy.

This clonotype turned up a few times. The chain joins TRBV6-2 or TRBV6-3 to TRBJ2-7; perhaps TRBD2 as D (6 bases). The V gene's germline CDR1 is MNHEY and CDR2 SVGEGT. The CDR3 loop spans 16 amino acids. V was shortened by 2 bases and J by 0 bases, with 14 bases between the two germline ends. The CDR3 DNA reads as TGTGCCAGCAGTTACACACCGGGAGCGCACTCCTACGAGCAGTACTTC. Encoded protein: CASSYTPGAHSYEQYF.

The J gene is TRBJ1-6, the V gene TRBV6-2 or TRBV6-3; D not certain. There are 17 residues in the CDR3. Deletions cut 7 bases from V and 5 bases from J, with 21 bases between. Germline V lookup: CDR1 MNHEY, CDR2 SVGEGT. The CDR3 loop is CASKLASIKKDNSPLHF. For the CDR3, the DNA is TGTGCCAGCAAACTCGCTTCGATTAAGAAGGATAATTCACCCCTCCACTTT.

This clonotype occurred many times. V is TRBV18 and J is TRBJ2-1; weak D call: TRBD2 (5 bases). CDR1 is KGHSH, CDR2 LQKENI, per germline. V lost 3 bases and J 6 bases, leaving 15 bases between the germline ends. The CDR3 runs to 15 residues. The DNA of the CDR3 is TGTGCCAGCTCACCTCGGCACTTAGCGTTCAATGAGCAGTTCTTC. This sequence encodes CASSPRHLAFNEQFF.

This clonotype showed up many times. The chain is built from TRBV29-1 and TRBJ2-1, with 7 bases fitting TRBD2. Trimming cost V 5 bases and J 6 bases; bases outside gene matches: 10. The CDR3 is made up of 14 amino acids. Germline CDR1 reads SQVTM; CDR2 reads ANQGSEA. The CDR3 protein is CSVRVEGRANEQFF. CDR3 DNA sequence: TGCAGCGTTCGAGTGGAGGGGAGGGCCAATGAGCAGTTCTTC.

In its sample, this clonotype was seen many times. The V gene is TRBV6-2 or TRBV6-3, the J gene TRBJ2-2; D is perhaps TRBD1 (5 bases). V was shortened by 6 bases and J by 5 bases, with 13 bases between the two germline ends. The CDR3 is 14 residues long. The germline gives CDR1 MNHEY, CDR2 SVGEGT. CDR3 sequence (DNA): TGTGCCAGCAGAGGGGTAGCCTCGACCGGGGAGCTGTTTTTT. This sequence encodes CASRGVASTGELFF.